This TCR beta chain came from a study of blood T cell repertoires in COVID-19. Assay: immunoSEQ multiplex PCR; the TCRdb copy retains only in-frame clones and omits some. Of more than 60,000 clones in the sample, nearly 85% were seen once. Trimming shortened V by 7 bases and J by 4 bases, and 11 bases separated the two germline ends. The CDR3 runs to 14 residues. Germline loops: CDR1 MNHEY, CDR2 SMNVEV (reference sequence). V and J are TRBV27 and TRBJ1-6, with D possibly being TRBD1 (5 bases). Sequencing input: peripheral blood. The TCR originated in a human donor in a cohort sampled during active COVID-19. CDR3 nucleotide sequence: TGTGCCAGCAAGGGGATTGGATATAATTCACCCCTCCACTTT. It specifies CASKGIGYNSPLHF.